This T cell receptor beta chain was captured by sequencing in a study of blood T cell repertoires in COVID-19 (dated by TCRdb to the early 2020s). The study in broad terms: Collaborator samples came from the United States, Italy and Spain and covered acute and convalescent phases of COVID-19. The prospective study material was composed of cDNA or gDNA derived from T cells, B-cell-depleted T cells, or PBMCs. Subjects who had been exposed to COVID-19, were actively infected with it, or had recovered from it provided the deeply sampled blood TCRbeta repertoires that made up the dataset. The repertoires were released in a freely available public database meant as a resource for research on the immune response to SARS-CoV-2. Samples were obtained from the ongoing ImmuneRACE study (first 160 participants) and from some 1,300 subjects provided by 6 global collaborators. A de-identified subject ID, COVID-19 status, age in years and sex were almost always included in the sample metadata. Where available, HLA class I and class II types were obtained from metadata supplied by the sample provider rather than from assay-based typing.

Here is what the overall study found, with its caveats: The quantity of clinical and demographic metadata differed by source and by participant and was supplied without curation.

The immunoSEQ Assay, a bias-controlled multiplex PCR, was used to amplify TCRbeta CDR3 regions from genomic DNA. The authors' analysis ran thus. Nucleated cell counts per sample were estimated from amplification of reference gene primers within the assay. To quantify the absolute abundance of each unique TCRbeta CDR3 rearrangement, sequence reads were collapsed and filtered. For each sample, productive Simpson clonality was calculated as the square root of Simpson's diversity index across productive rearrangements. TCRdb retrieved this table from immuneACCESS and kept in-frame rearrangements only. Not all clones are present; in checked studies, unresolved V genes account for under half, and no reason is known for the remainder. The DNA was the basis for D and trimming; V, J and clone size are from that table. This sample comprises about 360,000 clones, roughly 86% of them detected only once. The ten largest clones capture around 3% of the sample.

Each collaborating institution followed its own protocols to collect whole blood in K2EDTA tubes. For TCRbeta analysis, collaborator samples were shipped as frozen whole blood, as isolated PBMCs, or as DNA extracted from either sample type. On this clone: This receptor's antigen is unknown. Within one base of it there is no much larger clone, and no base qualities were kept.

CDR1 and CDR2, per the germline V gene, are SGHRS and YFSETQ. Measured from the cysteine to the phenylalanine, the CDR3 is 13 residues long. The kept DNA is CDR3 alone, 39 bases in frame from the first base. The V end gives up 4 bases and the J end 5 bases, leaving 4 bases in the junction not matched to a gene. The V and J segments used are TRBV5-1 and TRBJ1-1; TRBD1 agrees with 8 junctional bases. Sequenced material: peripheral blood. The origin of this receptor is a human donor in a cohort sampled during active COVID-19. In nucleotides, the sequence is TGCGCCAGCAGCATATGGACAGGGACTGAAGCTTTCTTT. It translates as CASSIWTGTEAFF. Reference TRBV5-1 and TRBJ1-1 genes cover what lies past the CDR3, so the full variable domain is KAGVTQTPRYLIKTRGQQVTLSCSPISGHRSVSWYQQTPGQGLQFLFEYFSETQRNKGNFPGRFSGRQFSNSRSEMNVSTLELGDSALYLCASSIWTGTEAFFGQGTRLTVV.